These 29 T cell receptor beta chains were all obtained from the same sample, sequenced in a study of cytomegalovirus exposure and HLA in healthy donors (dated by TCRdb to about 2017). Library prep was done by the immunoSEQ multiplex PCR assay. A mixture of 60 forward primers for TCR Vbeta segments and 13 reverse primers for TCR Jbeta segments was used in the multiplex PCR. Not all clones reach the TCRdb copy of this immuneACCESS table, which keeps in-frame sequences only. Checked studies attribute under half of the gap to unresolved V genes and leave the rest unexplained. This sample holds 110,000 or so clones; about 77% were observed only once. Roughly 5.9% of the sample is in the top ten clones. Source material: PBMCs. These TCRs come from a woman in her 30s in good health and CMV-seropositive.

The chain carries TRBV5-6 and TRBJ1-2, with a possible D match to TRBD1 (6 bases). The V gene's germline CDR1 is SGHDT and CDR2 YYEEEE. Deletions cut 1 base from V and 2 bases from J, with 12 bases between. This CDR3 is built from 15 residues. The DNA of the CDR3 is TGTGCCAGCAGCTTGAGCGGGGGGCCAAACTATGGCTACACCTTC. This sequence encodes CASSLSGGPNYGYTF.

This clone was detected a few times. V and J are TRBV30 and TRBJ2-3, with 8 bases aligning to TRBD2. V gave up 3 bases and J gave up 0 bases; unmatched junction bases: 2. The CDR3 is made up of 14 amino acids. Germline CDR1 is GTSNPN and CDR2 is SVGIG (reference sequence). The CDR3 nucleotides read TGTGCCTGGAGCCAGCGGGGGAGCACAGATACGCAGTATTTT. It specifies CAWSQRGSTDTQYF.

The chain joins TRBV10-3 to TRBJ2-5; D remains ambiguous. V dropped 7 bases and J dropped 5 bases, with 14 bases sitting between them. The germline gives CDR1 ENHRY, CDR2 SYGVKD. CDR3 length: 13 residues. Here the CDR3 reads CAIKSAGGETQYF. The CDR3 region has the DNA TGTGCCATCAAGTCGGCAGGTGGGGAGACCCAGTACTTC.

J is TRBJ1-5 and V is TRBV5-5; TRBD1 might be the D (6 bases). Germline CDR1 SGHKS, CDR2 YYEKEE (reference sequence). The CDR3 loop spans 15 amino acids. V lost 4 bases and J 2 bases, leaving 13 bases between the germline ends. CDR3 loop: CASSLGTPGNQPQHF. In nucleotides, the CDR3 is TGTGCCAGCAGCCTCGGGACACCTGGCAATCAGCCCCAGCATTTT.

This CDR3 reads CASSLSRTDTQYF. DNA for the CDR3: TGCGCCAGCAGCTTGAGTAGAACAGATACGCAGTATTTT. The genes are TRBV5-1 and TRBJ2-3; D not certain. Germline CDR1 reads SGHRS; CDR2 reads YFSETQ. CDR3 size: 13 residues. V was pared by 1 base and J by 3 bases, with 6 bases between.

Remarks on this clone: The same CDR3 can be traced to other DNA sequences in this sample. The J gene is TRBJ1-1, the V gene TRBV5-1, with a possible D match to TRBD1 (6 bases). The CDR3 sequence is 13 residues long. The germline V gene encodes CDR1 SGHRS and CDR2 YFSETQ. V was trimmed by 4 bases and J by 1 base, leaving 8 bases between them. The CDR3 loop is CASSLQGNTEAFF. In DNA, the CDR3 is TGCGCCAGCAGCCTACAGGGGAACACTGAAGCTTTCTTT.

J is TRBJ2-5 and V is TRBV9; 9 bases fit TRBD2. V shed 0 bases and J 5 bases; nucleotides not matched to a gene: 8. Germline V CDR1 and CDR2: SGDLS, YYNGEE. The CDR3 consists of 16 residues. CDR3 residues: CASSVAVAGVEETQYF. CDR3 bases: TGTGCCAGCAGCGTAGCTGTAGCGGGAGTTGAGGAGACCCAGTACTTC.

This clone was detected a few times. The chain is built from TRBV19 and TRBJ2-1; D is undetermined. Germline loops: CDR1 LNHDA, CDR2 SQIVND (reference sequence). The germline V and J ends were trimmed by 1 base and 7 bases, with 14 bases remaining between them. The CDR3 contains 15 residues. The CDR3 bases are TGTGCCAGTAGTATAGGCCAGGTTTTATATAATGAGCAGTTCTTC. Its protein product is CASSIGQVLYNEQFF.

The gene calls are TRBV9 and TRBJ1-1; 11 bases agree with TRBD1. V shed 3 bases, J shed 5 bases, and the junction held 15 bases outside the gene matches. This CDR3 is 18 amino acids long. The germline V gene has CDR1 SGDLS and CDR2 YYNGEE. The CDR3 region has the DNA TGTGCCAGCAGCGCAGGATGGACAGGGGGCCTCGGTGATACTGAAGCTTTCTTT. Encoded protein: CASSAGWTGGLGDTEAFF.

The rearrangement links TRBV5-5 to TRBJ2-2, with TRBD2 matching 11 bases. Germline CDR1 SGHKS, CDR2 YYEKEE (reference sequence). The CDR3 contains 17 residues. J was trimmed by 6 bases and V by 4 bases; bases with no gene match: 11. This CDR3 reads CASSHRTSGSVAGELFF. CDR3 in DNA: TGTGCCAGCAGCCATCGAACTAGCGGGAGCGTCGCCGGGGAGCTGTTTTTT.

The V gene is TRBV5-6, the J gene TRBJ1-1; the D is unclear. V was clipped by 0 bases and J by 11 bases, with 8 bases between them. The CDR3 consists of 11 residues. The germline gives CDR1 SGHDT, CDR2 YYEEEE. The CDR3 is CASSLESKAFF. The CDR3 region has the DNA TGTGCCAGCAGCTTGGAGAGTAAGGCTTTCTTT.

The chain combines TRBV27 with TRBJ2-7, with 8 bases lining up with TRBD2. The CDR3 spans 15 residues. Per the germline V gene, CDR1 is MNHEY and CDR2 is SMNVEV (reference sequence). Trimming at V came to 2 bases and at J to 1 base, leaving 4 bases not matched to a gene. The CDR3 region is CASSLTSGLSYEQYF. CDR3 DNA sequence: TGTGCCAGCAGTTTAACTAGCGGACTATCCTACGAGCAGTACTTC.

The chain recombines TRBV5-1 with TRBJ2-1, with D possibly TRBD1 on 5 matching bases. Germline V gene sequence: CDR1 SGHRS, CDR2 YFSETQ. Trimming removed 0 bases at V and 6 bases at J, with 13 bases between. This CDR3 has 15 amino acids. As DNA, the CDR3 is TGCGCCAGCAGCTTGGTTCGACAGCGAAGCAATGAGCAGTTCTTC. Its translation is CASSLVRQRSNEQFF.

This rearrangement joins TRBV5-1 to TRBJ2-3; 10 nucleotides line up with TRBD2. The CDR3 extends over 16 amino acids. CDR1 is SGHRS, CDR2 YFSETQ, per germline. V lost 0 bases to trimming and J lost 3 bases; unmatched junction nucleotides: 4. The CDR3 spells CASSLGASGGTDTQYF. CDR3 bases: TGCGCCAGCAGCTTGGGGGCTAGCGGGGGTACAGATACGCAGTATTTT.

The chain couples TRBV7-2 to TRBJ2-5; D is unclear. The V and J ends lost 5 bases and 5 bases respectively, with 6 bases between them. The CDR3 consists of 11 residues. The germline V gene encodes CDR1 SGHTA and CDR2 FQGNSA. DNA of the CDR3: TGTGCCAGCAGCCAACGGGAGACCCAGTACTTC. It codes for CASSQRETQYF. Together with reference TRBV7-2 and TRBJ2-5, the CDR3 gives the full variable domain: GAGVSQSPSNKVTEKGKDVELRCDPISGHTALYWYRQSLGQGLEFLIYFQGNSAPDKSGLPSDRFSAERTGGSVSTLTIQRTQQEDSAVYLCASSQRETQYFGPGTRLLVL.

The chain combines TRBV12-5 with TRBJ2-7; TRBD2 agrees at 8 bases. Losses at the gene ends were 7 bases for V and 4 bases for J; bases not matched to a gene: 9. Germline CDR1 reads LGHNT; CDR2 reads FRNRAP. This CDR3 has 14 amino acids. CDR3 loop: CASAGGAGRYEQYF. As DNA, the CDR3 is TGTGCTAGTGCCGGGGGGGCAGGCAGATACGAGCAGTACTTC.

This clone appeared a few times. The V call is TRBV6-1, the J call TRBJ2-1, with D perhaps TRBD2 (5 bases). Trimming pared 3 bases from V and 6 bases from J, leaving 9 bases between. The germline CDR1 and CDR2 sequences are MNHNS and SASEGT. This CDR3 is 13 amino acids long. The CDR3 reads CASSEVRGNEQFF. The CDR3, as DNA: TGTGCCAGCAGTGAGGTCCGGGGCAATGAGCAGTTCTTC.

V usage is TRBV7-9 and J usage is TRBJ1-5; D remains ambiguous. The CDR3 totals 13 residues. Trimming cost V 5 bases and J 8 bases, with 13 bases left between them. Germline CDR1 reads SEHNR; CDR2 reads FQNEAQ (reference sequence). The CDR3 DNA is TGTGCCAGCAGCGGGCGGGAGGCGAAGCCCCAGCATTTT. As protein: CASSGREAKPQHF.

The chain joins TRBV5-1 to TRBJ2-7, with 9 nucleotides matching TRBD1. J gave up 2 bases and V 0 bases, and 3 bases lay outside the gene matches. There are 15 residues in the CDR3. The germline CDR1 and CDR2 sequences are SGHRS and YFSETQ. CDR3 region: CASSLAGTGTYEQYF. In nucleotides, the CDR3 is TGCGCCAGCAGCTTGGCCGGGACAGGGACCTACGAGCAGTACTTC.

CDR3: CASSPGQNTDTQYF. CDR3 in DNA: TGTGCCAGCAGCCCGGGACAGAACACAGATACGCAGTATTTT. V gene TRBV5-4 combines with J gene TRBJ2-3; TRBD1 aligns across 7 bases. V gave up 4 bases and J gave up 2 bases; unmatched junction bases: 4. CDR1 SGHNT and CDR2 YYREEE come from the germline V gene (reference sequence). CDR3 size: 14 residues.

The chain employs TRBV4-1 and TRBJ2-7; TRBD2 matches at 11 bases. The CDR3 loop spans 18 amino acids. Looked up from germline, CDR1 is MGHRA and CDR2 is YSYEKL. Trimming cost V 2 bases and J 1 base; bases outside gene matches: 10. The CDR3 nucleotides are TGCGCCAGCAGCCAATTCCCGTTGCTAGCGGGAGGTTCCTACGAGCAGTACTTC. This translates into CASSQFPLLAGGSYEQYF.

A few counts support this clone. This rearrangement joins TRBV9 to TRBJ1-2, with 10 bases that match TRBD1. CDR1 is SGDLS and CDR2 is YYNGEE in the germline V gene. The CDR3 is 14 residues long. V was pared by 4 bases and J by 6 bases, with 6 bases of the junction left unmatched. The CDR3 DNA is TGTGCCAGCAGCCCGTGGACAGGGGGGAATGGCTACACCTTC. Protein product: CASSPWTGGNGYTF. Together with reference TRBV9 and TRBJ1-2, the CDR3 gives the full variable domain: DSGVTQTPKHLITATGQRVTLRCSPRSGDLSVYWYQQSLDQGLQFLIQYYNGEERAKGNILERFSAQQFPDLHSELNLSSLELGDSALYFCASSPWTGGNGYTFGSGTRLTVV.

The chain recombines TRBV11-2 with TRBJ1-2, with D perhaps TRBD1 (5 bases). V was shortened by 3 bases and J by 0 bases, with 14 bases between the two germline ends. Germline loops: CDR1 SGHAT, CDR2 FQNNGV. The CDR3 covers 16 residues. For the CDR3, the DNA is TGTGCCAGCAGCTTCGACCCCAGGGAAGCTAACTATGGCTACACCTTC. It codes for CASSFDPREANYGYTF. Full variable domain (outside the CDR3, taken from reference TRBV11-2 and TRBJ1-2): EAGVAQSPRYKIIEKRQSVAFWCNPISGHATLYWYQQILGQGPKLLIQFQNNGVVDDSQLPKDRFSAERLKGVDSTLKIQPAKLEDSAVYLCASSFDPREANYGYTFGSGTRLTVV.

J is TRBJ1-2 and V is TRBV4-2; 10 nucleotides line up with TRBD1. This CDR3 is built from 17 residues. Germline V gene data show CDR1 as LGHNA and CDR2 as YNFKEQ. The V segment lost 0 bases and the J segment 5 bases; nucleotides outside the gene matches: 9. CDR3 coding DNA: TGTGCCAGCAGCCAAGATAGGAGGACAGGGGGGATTTATGGCTACACCTTC. It translates to CASSQDRRTGGIYGYTF.

The J gene is TRBJ1-1, the V gene TRBV27; tentatively, D is TRBD1 (6 bases). The germline gives CDR1 MNHEY, CDR2 SMNVEV (reference sequence). This CDR3 comprises 13 residues. With 5 bases removed from V and 6 bases from J, the gap between germline ends came to 13 bases. The CDR3 DNA is TGTGCCAGCAGTCCTGGGACATTCGCTGAAGCTTTCTTT. Translated, it gives CASSPGTFAEAFF.

This clone appeared a single time. The V call is TRBV14, the J call TRBJ1-1; D perhaps matches TRBD1 (6 bases). Between the trimmed V and J ends, which lost 4 bases and 1 base, there was a span of 16 bases. The CDR3 is 16 residues long. CDR1 and CDR2 (germline): SGHDN, FVKESK. This CDR3 is CASSPTTGTTNTEAFF. In nucleotides, the CDR3 is TGTGCCAGCAGCCCGACGACAGGTACTACGAACACTGAAGCTTTCTTT.

This chain links TRBV2 with TRBJ2-5, with D hard to call. The germline gives CDR1 SNHLY, CDR2 FYNNEI. CDR3 length equals 13 residues. Trimming pared 4 bases from V and 4 bases from J, leaving 10 bases between. CDR3 DNA: TGTGCCAGCAGTGTTGAGGCACGAGAGACCCAGTACTTC. This translates into CASSVEARETQYF. The variable domain in full, with the rest retrieved from reference TRBV2 and TRBJ2-5, is EPEVTQTPSHQVTQMGQEVILRCVPISNHLYFYWYRQILGQKVEFLVSFYNNEISEKSEIFDDQFSVERPDGSNFTLKIRSTKLEDSAMYFCASSVEARETQYFGPGTRLLVL.

Only one count was recorded for this clone. The chain links TRBV25-1 to TRBJ1-1; TRBD1 matches 7 bases. The CDR3 consists of 16 residues. The V and J ends lost 2 bases and 1 base, in that order; junction bases with no gene match: 7. Germline V gene lookup returns CDR1 MGHDK and CDR2 SYGVNS. Written as DNA, the CDR3 is TGTGCCAGCAGTGAAGAAATAGGGACAGCGAACACTGAAGCTTTCTTT. Its translation is CASSEEIGTANTEAFF.

The chain recombines TRBV6-5 with TRBJ1-1, with no clear D. Deletions cut 6 bases from V and 5 bases from J, with 19 bases between. The CDR3 sequence is 15 residues long. The germline V gene has CDR1 MNHEY and CDR2 SVGAGI. The CDR3 sequence: CASSPRSSSRTEAFF. CDR3 nucleotide sequence: TGTGCCAGCAGCCCCCGTAGCTCCTCGCGAACTGAAGCTTTCTTT.